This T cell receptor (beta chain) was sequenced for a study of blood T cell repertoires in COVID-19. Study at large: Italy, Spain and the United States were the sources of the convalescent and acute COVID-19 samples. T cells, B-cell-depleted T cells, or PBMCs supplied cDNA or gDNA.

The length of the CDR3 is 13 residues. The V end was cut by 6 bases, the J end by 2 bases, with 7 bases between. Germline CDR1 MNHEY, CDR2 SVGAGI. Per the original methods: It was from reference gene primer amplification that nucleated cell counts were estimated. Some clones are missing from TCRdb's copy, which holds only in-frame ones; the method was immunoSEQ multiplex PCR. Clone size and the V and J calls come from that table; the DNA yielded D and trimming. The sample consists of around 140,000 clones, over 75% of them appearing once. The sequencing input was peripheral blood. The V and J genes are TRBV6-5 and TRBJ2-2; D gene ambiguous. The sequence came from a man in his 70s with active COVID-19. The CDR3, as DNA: TGTGCCAGCAGAACAAGTAACACCGGGGAGCTGTTTTTT. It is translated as CASRTSNTGELFF.